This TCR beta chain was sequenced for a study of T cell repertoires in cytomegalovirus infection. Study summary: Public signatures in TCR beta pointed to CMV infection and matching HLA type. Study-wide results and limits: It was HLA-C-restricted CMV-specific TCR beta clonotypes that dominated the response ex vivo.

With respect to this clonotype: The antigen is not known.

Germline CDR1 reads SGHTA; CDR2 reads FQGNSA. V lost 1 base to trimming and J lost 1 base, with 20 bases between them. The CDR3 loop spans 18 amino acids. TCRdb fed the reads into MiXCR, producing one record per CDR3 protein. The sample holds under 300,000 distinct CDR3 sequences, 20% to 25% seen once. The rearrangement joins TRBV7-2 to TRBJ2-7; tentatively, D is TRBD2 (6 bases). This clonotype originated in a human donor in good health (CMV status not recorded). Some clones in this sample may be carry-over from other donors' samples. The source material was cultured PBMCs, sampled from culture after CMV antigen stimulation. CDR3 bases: TGTGCCAGCAGCTTAGTGACAGAGGGAGGTTTAAGGTCCTACGAGCAGTACTTC. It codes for CASSLVTEGGLRSYEQYF.